This T cell receptor (beta chain) emerged from a study of regulatory T cells in long-lasting Graves disease. General study points: Persistent disease preferred TRBV28, TRBJ1-2 and TRBJ2-5; new disease, TRBV20-1 and TRBJ2-1.

Germline V lookup: CDR1 DFQATT, CDR2 SNEGSKA (reference sequence). The V and J ends lost 3 bases and 1 base respectively, with 14 bases between them. There are 15 residues in the CDR3. Described time point: newly diagnosed GD, antithyroid drugs for less than 3 months. RNA from PBMCs was the source of the TCR library. The source of the patients was an endocrinology department in Xi'an, China. The sample holds many counts of this clonotype. Its antigen is currently unknown. Both iRepertoire HTBI primers and Arm-PCR of CDR3 regions were used to build the TCR beta libraries. TCRdb recomputed calls from the multiplex PCR reads with MiXCR, one row per CDR3 protein. Altogether roughly 380,000 distinct CDR3 sequences are present, around 15% being singletons, with the ten largest covering about a fifth.

The TCR comes from a female donor with Graves disease. This chain joins TRBV20-1 and TRBJ2-3, with D maybe TRBD1 (6 bases). Sequenced here: peripheral blood mononuclear cells (PBMCs), sampled at new diagnosis, from a patient treated with antithyroid drugs. As DNA, the CDR3 is TGCAGTGCTAGCGACAGGAGTGTGGGCACAGATACGCAGTATTTT. It yields the protein CSASDRSVGTDTQYF.